These 31 T cell receptor beta chains came from one sample sequenced in a study of T cell repertoires in cytomegalovirus infection. In TCRdb, the reads were re-called with MiXCR into one record per CDR3 protein. The table has around 190,000 distinct CDR3 sequences, 13% to 15% seen once. Source material: PBMCs. Receptors originate from a human donor in good health (CMV status not recorded). Some clones in this sample may be carry-over from other donors' samples.

V usage is TRBV29-1 and J usage is TRBJ2-7, with D possibly called TRBD1 or TRBD2 (5 bases each). Germline CDR1 is SQVTM and CDR2 is ANQGSEA. CDR3 length equals 12 residues. Between the trimmed V and J ends, which lost 4 bases and 9 bases, there was a span of 16 bases. CDR3 nucleotides: TGCAGCGTTGCCTCGAGGGGCAAGGTGCAGTACTTC. It encodes CSVASRGKVQYF.

This clonotype has a count of ten or more. CDR3 loop: CASSLDGSSYNEQFF. The DNA of the CDR3 is TGTGCCAGCAGTCTCGACGGGAGCTCCTACAATGAGCAGTTCTTC. The chain is built from TRBV7-8 and TRBJ2-1; D might be TRBD2 (6 bases). The germline CDR1 and CDR2 sequences are SGHVS and FQNEAQ. CDR3 length: 15 amino acids. V shed 6 bases and J shed 0 bases, with 12 bases lying between them.

This clonotype was counted a few times. The CDR3 DNA sequence: TGTGCCAGCAGCTCCTCCGGACTAGCCGTCTCCTACAATGAGCAGTTCTTC. Protein sequence: CASSSSGLAVSYNEQFF. The chain combines TRBV7-3 with TRBJ2-1; 8 bases agree with TRBD2. The CDR3 consists of 17 residues. The J segment lost 0 bases and the V segment lost 4 bases, leaving 8 bases of the junction unmatched. Germline CDR1 SGHTA, CDR2 FQGTGA. Drawing the rest from reference TRBV7-3 and TRBJ2-1, the complete variable domain is GAGVSQTPSNKVTEKGKYVELRCDPISGHTALYWYRQSLGQGPEFLIYFQGTGAADDSGLPNDRFFAVRPEGSVSTLKIQRTERGDSAVYLCASSSSGLAVSYNEQFFGPGTRLTVL.

This clonotype showed up many times. The chain employs TRBV12-5 and TRBJ1-5; weak D call: TRBD1 (5 bases). The CDR3 covers 18 residues. V lost 0 bases, J lost 0 bases, and 15 bases lay in between. Germline V gives CDR1 LGHNT, CDR2 FRNRAP. CDR3 DNA: TGTGCTAGTGGTTTGGTACTCTCGGGACTAAATAGCAATCAGCCCCAGCATTTT. This gives the protein CASGLVLSGLNSNQPQHF.

Only a few counts were recorded for this clonotype. The CDR3 bases are TGTGCCAGCAGTGAAGATCTAGGATCCTATGGCTACACCTTC. As protein: CASSEDLGSYGYTF. V is TRBV2 and J is TRBJ1-2; D unclear. The CDR3 has 14 residues. CDR1 is SNHLY, CDR2 FYNNEI, per germline. Trimming took off 1 base at V and 4 bases at J, with 10 bases between the two ends. The variable domain in full, with the rest retrieved from reference TRBV2 and TRBJ1-2, is EPEVTQTPSHQVTQMGQEVILRCVPISNHLYFYWYRQILGQKVEFLVSFYNNEISEKSEIFDDQFSVERPDGSNFTLKIRSTKLEDSAMYFCASSEDLGSYGYTFGSGTRLTVV.

J is TRBJ1-2 and V is TRBV28; 7 bases match TRBD1. V shed 4 bases, J shed 6 bases, and the junction held 14 bases outside the gene matches. Germline-derived CDR1 and CDR2 are MDHEN and SYDVKM. CDR3 length: 16 residues. This chain's CDR3 is CASSSDPGTDYDGYTF. The CDR3 region has the DNA TGTGCCAGCAGTTCGGACCCCGGGACAGATTATGATGGCTACACCTTC.

The rearrangement joins TRBV20-1 to TRBJ2-7; TRBD1 or TRBD2 may be the D gene (5 bases each). This CDR3 is 14 amino acids long. Germline V gene data show CDR1 as DFQATT and CDR2 as SNEGSKA (reference sequence). V was cut by 4 bases and J by 4 bases, with 17 bases left in between. The DNA for the CDR3 is TGCAGTGCTACACCGGGACGGCCTCCTTACGAGCAGTACTTC. It yields the protein CSATPGRPPYEQYF.

Ten or more counts support this clonotype. This chain joins TRBV7-8 and TRBJ1-5; 8 bases are shared with TRBD1. The CDR3 sequence is 15 residues long. Germline V gene lookup returns CDR1 SGHVS and CDR2 FQNEAQ. V trimming: 8 bases; J trimming: 6 bases; junction bases outside the gene matches: 12. The CDR3 spells CASGDFTTGVQPQHF. The CDR3 bases are TGTGCCAGCGGGGATTTTACGACAGGGGTTCAGCCCCAGCATTTT.

This clonotype showed up just a few times. The CDR3 is CASGGGSGRGYEQYF. The DNA of the CDR3 is TGTGCCAGCGGAGGGGGTAGCGGGAGAGGATACGAGCAGTACTTC. The chain links TRBV7-9 to TRBJ2-7, with 9 bases identical to TRBD2. The length of the CDR3 is 15 residues. V lost 8 bases to trimming and J lost 4 bases; unmatched junction nucleotides: 12. Germline V gives CDR1 SEHNR, CDR2 FQNEAQ (reference sequence).

This clonotype was seen many times. This chain joins TRBV7-9 and TRBJ1-4; a possible D gene is TRBD1 (5 bases). From germline, CDR1 is SEHNR and CDR2 FQNEAQ (reference sequence). The CDR3 is 16 residues long. The V end lost 2 bases, the J end lost 3 bases, and 13 bases lay between the germline ends. CDR3 coding DNA: TGTGCCAGCAGCTTAACTGACGGGACGGCTAATGAAAAACTGTTTTTT. It encodes CASSLTDGTANEKLFF.

The V and J genes are TRBV7-2 and TRBJ1-4; D not certain. The CDR3 covers 13 residues. V was pared by 0 bases and J by 13 bases, with 12 bases between. Per germline, CDR1 SGHTA and CDR2 FQGNSA. The CDR3 spells CASSLAHGLGLFF. CDR3 coding DNA: TGTGCCAGCAGCTTAGCGCACGGGTTGGGACTGTTTTTT.

V and J are TRBV7-9 and TRBJ1-1; no firm D call. With 7 bases removed from V and 2 bases from J, the gap between germline ends came to 11 bases. The germline CDR1 and CDR2 sequences are SEHNR and FQNEAQ (reference sequence). The CDR3 has 13 residues. The CDR3 sequence: CASTPPGNTEAFF. CDR3 bases: TGTGCCAGCACCCCCCCCGGAAACACTGAAGCTTTCTTT.

This clonotype has ten or more counts. The genes are TRBV7-2 and TRBJ1-2; D not certain. Germline V gene data show CDR1 as SGHTA and CDR2 as FQGNSA. This CDR3 region has 15 residues. V was trimmed by 3 bases and J by 6 bases, leaving 17 bases between them. CDR3 region: CASSFPKPGVDGYTF. The CDR3 region has the DNA TGTGCCAGCAGCTTCCCCAAACCCGGGGTCGATGGCTACACCTTC.

This clonotype was counted at least ten times. V usage is TRBV7-3 and J usage is TRBJ1-2; 10 nucleotides line up with TRBD1. Germline CDR1 is SGHTA and CDR2 is FQGTGA. This CDR3 spans 15 amino acids. Losses at the gene ends were 5 bases for V and 5 bases for J; bases not matched to a gene: 8. CDR3 sequence: CASSPDPGQGYGYTF. The DNA for the CDR3 is TGTGCCAGCAGCCCAGACCCGGGACAGGGGTATGGCTACACCTTC.

This clonotype was counted only a few times. The gene calls are TRBV28 and TRBJ2-2, with D hard to call. V was shortened by 2 bases and J by 12 bases, with 7 bases between the two germline ends. Germline-derived CDR1 and CDR2 are MDHEN and SYDVKM. The CDR3 length is 11 residues. The CDR3 DNA sequence: TGTGCCAGCAGTTTAAACAGTAAGCTGTTTTTT. Translation gives CASSLNSKLFF.

CDR3 nucleotides: TGCAGCGTCGGGACAGCCTCCTCCTACGAGCAGTACTTC. Its protein product is CSVGTASSYEQYF. This chain links TRBV29-1 with TRBJ2-7; 7 nucleotides align to TRBD1. The trim removed 6 bases at V and 0 bases at J, leaving 5 bases unmatched. The CDR3 totals 13 residues. Germline values: CDR1 SQVTM, CDR2 ANQGSEA.

The chain uses TRBV6-6 and TRBJ2-4, with TRBD2 matching over 10 bases. Unmatched junction bases numbered 10, after V lost 0 bases and J lost 2 bases. The CDR3 has 19 amino acids. CDR1 MNHNY and CDR2 SVGAGI come from the germline V gene (reference sequence). CDR3 sequence reads: CASSYSAPLAGVTKNIQYF. The CDR3 DNA reads TGTGCCAGCAGTTACTCGGCGCCCCTAGCGGGAGTGACCAAAAACATTCAGTACTTC.

Many counts were recorded for this clonotype. CDR3 sequence reads: CASTLTRDGTGELFF. The CDR3 DNA reads as TGTGCCAGCACTTTGACTAGAGATGGCACCGGGGAGCTGTTTTTT. The rearrangement uses TRBV7-3 and TRBJ2-2; possible D gene TRBD2, 6 bases. The CDR3 contains 15 residues. The germline V gene encodes CDR1 SGHTA and CDR2 FQGTGA. V lost 7 bases and J lost 4, with 16 bases in between.

This clonotype was found many times. The V gene is TRBV7-3, the J gene TRBJ1-1, with 7 bases aligning to TRBD1. The J segment lost 0 bases and the V segment lost 2 bases, leaving 3 bases of the junction unmatched. The CDR3 totals 15 residues. Germline V gives CDR1 SGHTA, CDR2 FQGTGA. For the CDR3, the DNA is TGTGCCAGCAGCTTAGCAGGGGGGATGAACACTGAAGCTTTCTTT. It yields the protein CASSLAGGMNTEAFF.

This clonotype appeared many times. This chain uses TRBV7-2 with TRBJ1-1; D perhaps matches TRBD1 (5 bases). The CDR3 is made up of 14 amino acids. The V end was cut by 4 bases, the J end by 1 base, with 10 bases between. CDR1 SGHTA and CDR2 FQGNSA come from the germline V gene. Here the CDR3 reads CASSYAGTNTEAFF. The CDR3 DNA is TGTGCCAGCAGCTATGCAGGGACGAACACTGAAGCTTTCTTT.

CDR3 amino acids: CASSVVGSYNEQFF. CDR3 sequence (DNA): TGTGCCAGCAGCGTAGTAGGGTCCTACAATGAGCAGTTCTTC. This chain connects TRBV9 to TRBJ2-1, with no clear D. Germline V gives CDR1 SGDLS, CDR2 YYNGEE. Trimming shortened V by 0 bases and J by 1 base, and 5 bases separated the two germline ends. The CDR3 is made up of 14 amino acids.

The CDR3 sequence is CSVGDRGYNEQFF. CDR3 nucleotide sequence: TGCAGCGTTGGGGACAGGGGTTACAATGAGCAGTTCTTC. The chain recombines TRBV29-1 with TRBJ2-1; TRBD1 aligns across 10 bases. With V trimmed by 4 bases and J by 4 bases, 1 base remained unmatched. CDR1 SQVTM and CDR2 ANQGSEA come from the germline V gene. This CDR3 spans 13 amino acids.

This chain joins TRBV2 and TRBJ2-2; TRBD2 aligns across 9 bases. The germline CDR1 and CDR2 sequences are SNHLY and FYNNEI. The CDR3 has 15 amino acids. J gave up 3 bases and V 8 bases, and 7 bases lay outside the gene matches. The CDR3 is CASLSGSSDTGELFF. CDR3 sequence (DNA): TGTGCCAGCCTTAGCGGGAGTTCAGACACCGGGGAGCTGTTTTTT. The entire variable domain, with the rest obtained from reference TRBV2 and TRBJ2-2, is as follows: EPEVTQTPSHQVTQMGQEVILRCVPISNHLYFYWYRQILGQKVEFLVSFYNNEISEKSEIFDDQFSVERPDGSNFTLKIRSTKLEDSAMYFCASLSGSSDTGELFFGEGSRLTVL.

This clonotype was counted a few times. The chain is built from TRBV24-1 and TRBJ1-4; D gene unclear. CDR3 length: 14 residues. Germline V gene sequence: CDR1 KGHDR, CDR2 SFDVKD. The V and J ends lost 0 bases and 6 bases respectively, with 7 bases between them. CDR3 nucleotides: TGTGCCACCAGTGATTTGATCAGTTATGAAAAACTGTTTTTT. Translation: CATSDLISYEKLFF.

As regards this clonotype: One base away lies a much larger clone, so this may be a sequencing read error. The V call is TRBV7-9, the J call TRBJ1-4; D is undetermined. CDR3 length equals 14 residues. Looked up from germline, CDR1 is SEHNR and CDR2 is FQNEAQ (reference sequence). The germline V and J ends were trimmed by 5 bases and 3 bases, with 10 bases remaining between them. CDR3 sequence reads: CASSQSGANEKLFF. In DNA, the CDR3 is TGTGCCAGCAGCCAGTCCGGGGCTAATGAAAAACTGTTTTTT.

The V call is TRBV5-4, the J call TRBJ2-1; D gene ambiguous. Germline CDR1 and CDR2: SGHNT and YYREEE (reference sequence). There are 13 residues in the CDR3. V was clipped by 3 bases and J by 8 bases, with 12 bases between them. CDR3 residues: CASSSDMDDEQFF. The CDR3 DNA reads TGTGCCAGCAGCTCTGACATGGACGATGAGCAGTTCTTC. Combining the CDR3 with reference TRBV5-4 and TRBJ2-1 gives the whole variable domain ETGVTQSPTHLIKTRGQQVTLRCSSQSGHNTVSWYQQALGQGPQFIFQYYREEENGRGNFPPRFSGLQFPNYSSELNVNALELDDSALYLCASSSDMDDEQFFGPGTRLTVL.

In this sample, this clonotype turned up many times. The gene calls are TRBV9 and TRBJ1-5; D is unclear. Looked up from germline, CDR1 is SGDLS and CDR2 is YYNGEE. V dropped 0 bases and J dropped 6 bases, with 10 bases sitting between them. This CDR3 region has 14 residues. The CDR3 is CASSVDQLGQPQHF. The CDR3 nucleotides read TGTGCCAGCAGCGTAGATCAGTTGGGTCAGCCCCAGCATTTT. Based on the CDR3 plus reference TRBV9 and TRBJ1-5, the full variable domain is DSGVTQTPKHLITATGQRVTLRCSPRSGDLSVYWYQQSLDQGLQFLIQYYNGEERAKGNILERFSAQQFPDLHSELNLSSLELGDSALYFCASSVDQLGQPQHFGDGTRLSIL.

In this sample, this clonotype turned up a few times. The chain recombines TRBV27 with TRBJ2-7; D could derive from TRBD1 or TRBD2 (6 bases each). The CDR3 length is 15 residues. Trimming pared 5 bases from V and 4 bases from J, leaving 18 bases between. Germline V gene lookup returns CDR1 MNHEY and CDR2 SMNVEV (reference sequence). Written as DNA, the CDR3 is TGTGCCAGCAGTCCCAACAGGGCCCGGGGGTACGAGCAGTACTTC. It specifies CASSPNRARGYEQYF.

The chain recombines TRBV28 with TRBJ1-1; D unclear. Germline V gene data show CDR1 as MDHEN and CDR2 as SYDVKM. There are 13 residues in the CDR3. V was cut by 10 bases and J by 0 bases, with 12 bases left in between. CDR3 region: CAIETALNTEAFF. The CDR3 DNA follows: TGTGCCATAGAGACGGCATTGAACACTGAAGCTTTCTTT.

The J gene is TRBJ2-1, the V gene TRBV28; D may be TRBD2 (6 bases). The CDR3 consists of 13 residues. CDR1 is MDHEN and CDR2 is SYDVKM in the germline V gene. The CDR3 sequence: CEVRGSSYNEQFF. The CDR3 DNA reads as TGTGAGGTTCGGGGGAGCTCCTACAATGAGCAGTTCTTC.

This clonotype was observed many times. The rearrangement uses TRBV20-1 and TRBJ2-5, with D tentatively TRBD1 (5 bases). Germline CDR1 reads DFQATT; CDR2 reads SNEGSKA (reference sequence). This CDR3 region has 15 residues. V was shortened by 0 bases and J by 1 base, with 12 bases between the two germline ends. The CDR3 sequence: CSARDLLTAQETQYF. In DNA, the CDR3 is TGCAGTGCTAGAGATCTTCTGACAGCCCAAGAGACCCAGTACTTC.